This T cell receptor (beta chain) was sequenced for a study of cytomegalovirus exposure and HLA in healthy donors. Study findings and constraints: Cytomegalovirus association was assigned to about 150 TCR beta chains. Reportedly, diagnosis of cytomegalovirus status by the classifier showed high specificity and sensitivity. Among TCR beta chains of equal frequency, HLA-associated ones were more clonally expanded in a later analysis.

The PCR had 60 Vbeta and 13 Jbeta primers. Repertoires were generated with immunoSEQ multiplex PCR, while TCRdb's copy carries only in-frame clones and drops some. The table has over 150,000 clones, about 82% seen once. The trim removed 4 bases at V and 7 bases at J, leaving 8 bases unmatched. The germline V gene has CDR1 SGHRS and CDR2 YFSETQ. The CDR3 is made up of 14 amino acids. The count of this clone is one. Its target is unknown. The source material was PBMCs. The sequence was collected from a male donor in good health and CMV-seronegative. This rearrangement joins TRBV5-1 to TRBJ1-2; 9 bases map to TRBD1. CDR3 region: CASSENRGPGGYTF. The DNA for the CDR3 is TGCGCCAGCAGCGAAAACAGGGGGCCGGGTGGCTACACCTTC.